Below, one T cell receptor (beta chain) is given with its context. These data belong to a study of cytomegalovirus exposure and HLA in healthy donors. Primers for the PCR totalled 60 Vbeta and 13 Jbeta. Profiled with immunoSEQ multiplex PCR; TCRdb holds only in-frame clones, not every one. The sample has over 250,000 clones, roughly two thirds seen once. The sequenced sample consisted of PBMCs. The sequence came from a female donor in good health and CMV-seronegative.

The CDR3 coding sequence is TGCAGCGTTGAAGTTTCCGGTCGGGAGACCCAGTACTTC. This sequence encodes CSVEVSGRETQYF. The genes are TRBV29-1 and TRBJ2-5; no clear D gene. The CDR3 is made up of 13 amino acids. Trimming removed 1 base at V and 5 bases at J, with 11 bases between. Germline V gives CDR1 SQVTM, CDR2 ANQGSEA.